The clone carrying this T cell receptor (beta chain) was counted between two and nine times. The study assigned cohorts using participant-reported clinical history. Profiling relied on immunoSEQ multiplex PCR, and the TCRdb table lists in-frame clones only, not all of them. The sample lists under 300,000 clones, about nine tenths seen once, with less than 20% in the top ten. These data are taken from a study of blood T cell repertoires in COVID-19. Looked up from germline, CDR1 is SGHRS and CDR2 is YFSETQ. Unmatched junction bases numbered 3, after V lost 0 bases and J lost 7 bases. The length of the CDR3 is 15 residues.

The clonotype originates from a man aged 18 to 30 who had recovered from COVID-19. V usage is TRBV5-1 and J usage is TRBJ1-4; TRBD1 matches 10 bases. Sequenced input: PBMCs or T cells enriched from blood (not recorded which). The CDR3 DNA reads TGCGCCAGCAGCTTGGAATGGACAGGGGGTGAAAAACTGTTTTTT. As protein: CASSLEWTGGEKLFF.